The 31 T cell receptor beta chains below come from one sample, sequenced in a study of blood T cell repertoires in COVID-19 (dated by TCRdb to 2018 to 2021). Receptor libraries were prepared by the immunoSEQ multiplex PCR assay. The immuneACCESS repertoire file appears here via TCRdb, limited to in-frame rearrangements. These files lack a portion of the clones; in checked studies, under half of the deficit traces to unresolved V genes, and the cause of the others is not known. The sample profile shows some 350,000 clones; roughly nine tenths of them were found once. The top ten clonotypes cover 0.9% to 1.1% of the sample. The specimen was PBMCs or T cells enriched from blood (not recorded which). These receptors all come from a man between 18 and 29 years old who had recovered from COVID-19.

The chain recombines TRBV4-1 with TRBJ1-1, with 7 bases fitting TRBD1. The germline gives CDR1 MGHRA, CDR2 YSYEKL. The CDR3 loop spans 16 amino acids. Germline trimming cut 6 bases from V and 0 bases from J; bases unmatched to any gene: 10. The CDR3: CASSHIGQEMNTEAFF. The CDR3 DNA sequence: TGCGCCAGCAGTCATATTGGACAGGAGATGAACACTGAAGCTTTCTTT.

V and J are TRBV7-9 and TRBJ2-7; D perhaps matches TRBD1 (6 bases). CDR3 length: 13 residues. The germline V gene has CDR1 SEHNR and CDR2 FQNEAQ (reference sequence). V shed 4 bases and J shed 5 bases, with 12 bases lying between them. CDR3 bases: TGTGCCAGCAGCTCCTCTAACAGGGACGAGCAGTACTTC. It translates to CASSSSNRDEQYF.

The chain recombines TRBV7-9 with TRBJ1-1; no definite D call. Germline CDR1 reads SEHNR; CDR2 reads FQNEAQ (reference sequence). The V end was cut by 5 bases, the J end by 2 bases, with 12 bases between. The CDR3 is made up of 14 amino acids. The CDR3 nucleotides are TGTGCCAGCAGCCAGCGGACGGGTAACACTGAAGCTTTCTTT. It specifies CASSQRTGNTEAFF.

The chain carries TRBV6-4 and TRBJ1-6; D might be TRBD1 (6 bases). In germline, CDR1 is MRHNA, CDR2 SNTAGT. Trimming left V 2 bases short and J 9 bases short, with 8 bases between. This CDR3 contains 13 residues. CDR3 residues: CASSDNRASPLHF. The CDR3 DNA sequence: TGTGCCAGCAGTGACAACAGGGCTTCACCCCTCCACTTT.

The sample holds many counts of this clone. The CDR3 spells CASSLGTSGSTDTQYF. The CDR3 DNA sequence: TGTGCCAGCAGCTTGGGGACTAGCGGGAGCACAGATACGCAGTATTTT. V and J are TRBV7-9 and TRBJ2-3; 12 nucleotides align to TRBD2. The CDR3 runs 16 residues. Germline V lookup: CDR1 SEHNR, CDR2 FQNEAQ (reference sequence). Trimming cost V 3 bases and J 0 bases; bases outside gene matches: 1.

This chain links TRBV10-3 with TRBJ1-1; D call uncertain. With 2 bases removed from V and 2 bases from J, the gap between germline ends came to 6 bases. The CDR3 length is 13 residues. Germline V CDR1 and CDR2: ENHRY, SYGVKD. CDR3 loop: CAISETVNTEAFF. CDR3 sequence (DNA): TGTGCCATCAGTGAGACGGTCAACACTGAAGCTTTCTTT.

This clone was observed at least ten times. The same CDR3 also results from other DNA sequences found in this sample. V usage is TRBV15 and J usage is TRBJ1-5, with no clear D. The germline V gene encodes CDR1 LNHNV and CDR2 YYDKDF (reference sequence). The CDR3 loop spans 12 amino acids. V shed 2 bases and J shed 5 bases, with 4 bases lying between them. The CDR3 DNA is TGTGCCACCAGCAGACCAGATCAGCCCCAGCATTTT. Residues: CATSRPDQPQHF.

This sequence joins TRBV24-1 and TRBJ1-2, with 7 bases lining up with TRBD1. The junction had 5 bases not matched to a gene; V was cut back by 4 bases and J by 7 bases. CDR1 and CDR2 (germline): KGHDR, SFDVKD. The CDR3 length is 13 residues. CDR3 loop: CATSERTGLGYTF. The CDR3 bases are TGTGCCACCAGTGAGAGGACAGGTCTTGGCTACACCTTC.

The rearrangement joins TRBV4-1 to TRBJ2-3, with D tentatively TRBD2 (6 bases). Trimming cost V 0 bases and J 1 base, with 14 bases left between them. Germline assignment: CDR1 MGHRA and CDR2 YSYEKL. The CDR3 runs 17 residues. The CDR3 spells CASSQEGGRLRTDTQYF. As DNA, the CDR3 is TGCGCCAGCAGCCAAGAGGGAGGTCGGTTGCGCACAGATACGCAGTATTTT.

The chain joins TRBV5-3 to TRBJ2-7; TRBD2 matches 14 bases. TRBV5-3 has ORF status, its function being uncertain. The CDR3 is made up of 20 amino acids. With 2 bases clipped from V and 2 bases from J, the junction kept 15 bases outside the gene matches. CDR3 residues: CARSFPFRLAGGRGAYEQYF. CDR3 nucleotide sequence: TGTGCCAGAAGCTTTCCTTTCCGACTAGCGGGAGGGAGGGGGGCCTACGAGCAGTACTTC.

This sequence joins TRBV19 and TRBJ2-7, with TRBD1 matching over 11 bases. J gave up 7 bases and V 4 bases, and 6 bases lay outside the gene matches. Germline CDR1 LNHDA, CDR2 SQIVND (reference sequence). The CDR3 contains 14 residues. In DNA, the CDR3 is TGTGCCAGTAGTAGCGGACAGGGGGCAGGTGAGCAGTACTTC. It encodes CASSSGQGAGEQYF.

The V gene is TRBV27, the J gene TRBJ2-1; D may be TRBD2 (6 bases). The CDR3 sequence is 16 residues long. Per the germline V gene, CDR1 is MNHEY and CDR2 is SMNVEV (reference sequence). V was pared by 1 base and J by 6 bases, with 16 bases between. This chain's CDR3 is CASSLFSGGSFNEQFF. For the CDR3, the DNA is TGTGCCAGCAGTTTATTTAGTGGGGGGTCTTTCAATGAGCAGTTCTTC.

V gene TRBV13 combines with J gene TRBJ1-3; D not resolved. Between the trimmed V and J ends, which lost 0 bases and 3 bases, there was a span of 21 bases. Germline-derived CDR1 and CDR2 are PRHDT and FYEKMQ (reference sequence). This CDR3 has 19 residues. The CDR3 nucleotides are TGTGCCAGCAGCTTAGGCGAAGGCACGGGTAGGATTGATGGAAACACCATATATTTT. Protein product: CASSLGEGTGRIDGNTIYF. Variable domain in full (rest from reference TRBV13 and TRBJ1-3): AAGVIQSPRHLIKEKRETATLKCYPIPRHDTVYWYQQGPGQDPQFLISFYEKMQSDKGSIPDRFSAQQFSDYHSELNMSSLELGDSALYFCASSLGEGTGRIDGNTIYFGEGSWLTVV.

The chain has TRBV7-3 and TRBJ2-7, with 8 bases matching TRBD1. CDR1 SGHTA and CDR2 FQGTGA come from the germline V gene. V lost 4 bases to trimming and J lost 7 bases; unmatched junction nucleotides: 12. The CDR3 runs 15 residues. The CDR3 sequence is CASSYSGGLIEEQYF. CDR3 in DNA: TGTGCCAGCAGCTACTCAGGGGGCTTGATAGAAGAGCAGTACTTC.

This chain links TRBV25-1 with TRBJ1-2; a weak D match, TRBD1 (5 bases). This CDR3 contains 16 residues. Trimming shortened V by 4 bases and J by 4 bases, and 19 bases separated the two germline ends. Per the germline V gene, CDR1 is MGHDK and CDR2 is SYGVNS. CDR3 DNA: TGTGCCAGCAGTGCTCTTTCGGGGAGGGGTAGCTATGGCTACACCTTC. Translating gives CASSALSGRGSYGYTF.

This chain joins TRBV18 and TRBJ2-1; TRBD1 is a possible D gene (6 bases). This CDR3 has 13 amino acids. V shed 6 bases and J shed 5 bases, with 11 bases lying between them. Per germline, CDR1 KGHSH and CDR2 LQKENI. For the CDR3, the DNA is TGTGCCAGCTCCCGACAGGATAACAATGAGCAGTTCTTC. It is translated as CASSRQDNNEQFF. Using reference TRBV18 and TRBJ2-1 for the parts outside the CDR3, the full variable domain is NAGVMQNPRHLVRRRGQEARLRCSPMKGHSHVYWYRQLPEEGLKFMVYLQKENIIDESGMPKERFSAEFPKEGPSILRIQQVVRGDSAAYFCASSRQDNNEQFFGPGTRLTVL.

This clone was seen more than once but under ten times. The sample carries other DNA sequences with the same CDR3. V gene TRBV6-5 combines with J gene TRBJ1-3, with D perhaps matching TRBD1 (5 bases). CDR3 length: 14 residues. Trimming took 2 bases from V and 2 from J, leaving 7 bases between them. Germline V gene sequence: CDR1 MNHEY, CDR2 SVGAGI. CDR3 sequence (DNA): TGTGCCAGCAGTTACGACAGTACTGGAAACACCATATATTTT. This sequence encodes CASSYDSTGNTIYF.

This chain uses TRBV5-4 with TRBJ2-2, with 7 positions matching TRBD2. Trimming took 4 bases from V and 3 from J; bases not matched to a gene: 9. This CDR3 spans 16 amino acids. Germline assignment: CDR1 SGHNT and CDR2 YYREEE (reference sequence). In DNA form, the CDR3 reads TGTGCCAGCAGCCAATCTTTGAGCGGGGACACCGGGGAGCTGTTTTTT. Translated, it gives CASSQSLSGDTGELFF.

This clone was seen only once. The chain uses TRBV5-4 and TRBJ1-2; TRBD1 aligns across 8 bases. J lost 3 bases, V lost 3 bases, and 4 bases had no gene match. CDR1 SGHNT and CDR2 YYREEE come from the germline V gene (reference sequence). This CDR3 is 14 amino acids long. In DNA, the CDR3 is TGTGCCAGCAGCTCGTTACAGGGGGACTATGGCTACACCTTC. Residues: CASSSLQGDYGYTF.

The chain recombines TRBV7-8 with TRBJ2-1, with TRBD2 as a possible D gene (7 bases). V was cut by 7 bases and J by 4 bases, with 17 bases left in between. Looked up from germline, CDR1 is SGHVS and CDR2 is FQNEAQ. The CDR3 loop spans 15 amino acids. CDR3 region: CASTAGASGYNEQFF. CDR3 DNA: TGTGCCAGCACCGCAGGGGCTAGCGGATACAATGAGCAGTTCTTC.

This clone has ten or more counts. The gene calls are TRBV28 and TRBJ1-3, with D hard to call. Trimming took off 3 bases at V and 0 bases at J, with 9 bases between the two ends. CDR1 and CDR2 from the germline V gene are MDHEN and SYDVKM. This CDR3 is 15 amino acids long. CDR3 DNA sequence: TGTGCCAGCAGTTTGCCAGGCCCCTCTGGAAACACCATATATTTT. It encodes CASSLPGPSGNTIYF.

The chain's CDR3 is CASSYSPDRGRSYTF. CDR3 nucleotide sequence: TGTGCCAGCAGTTACTCCCCAGACAGGGGTAGGAGCTACACCTTC. The chain carries TRBV6-5 and TRBJ1-2; 8 positions match TRBD1. This CDR3 is built from 15 residues. Germline CDR1 MNHEY, CDR2 SVGAGI. V gave up 0 bases and J gave up 9 bases; unmatched junction bases: 9.

The chain carries TRBV23-1 and TRBJ2-7; TRBD2 might be the D (6 bases). TRBV23-1 is an open reading frame, and its role is uncertain. The CDR3 runs 15 residues. V lost 3 bases, J lost 5 bases, and 17 bases lay in between. Here the CDR3 DNA reads TGCGCCAGCAGTCAGGGTCGGGGGTCAAGACACGAGCAGTACTTC. This codes for CASSQGRGSRHEQYF.

The CDR3 spells CASRSYNEQFF. The CDR3 DNA reads TGTGCCAGCAGGTCGTACAATGAGCAGTTCTTC. The V and J genes are TRBV2 and TRBJ2-1; D not resolved. Trimming removed 6 bases at V and 4 bases at J, with 4 bases between. There are 11 residues in the CDR3. Germline V CDR1 and CDR2: SNHLY, FYNNEI.

The rearrangement joins TRBV5-5 to TRBJ2-7; 8 bases map to TRBD1. Germline CDR1 reads SGHKS; CDR2 reads YYEKEE (reference sequence). The ends lost 3 bases at V and 3 bases at J; junction bases unmatched: 8. The CDR3 runs to 15 residues. In nucleotides, the CDR3 is TGTGCCAGCAGCTCCACCCGACAGGGGAACTACGAGCAGTACTTC. This translates into CASSSTRQGNYEQYF.

The chain carries TRBV18 and TRBJ1-1; D gene uncertain. V lost 3 bases and J 3 bases, leaving 11 bases between the germline ends. Germline V CDR1 and CDR2: KGHSH, LQKENI. The CDR3 runs 14 residues. The CDR3 protein is CASSPQARDTEAFF. The CDR3 DNA reads as TGTGCCAGCTCACCTCAAGCGAGGGACACTGAAGCTTTCTTT.

The chain is built from TRBV7-2 and TRBJ2-1, with 9 nucleotides matching TRBD2. The germline V gene has CDR1 SGHTA and CDR2 FQGNSA. V dropped 5 bases and J dropped 15; count of bases not matched to a gene: 8. The CDR3 spans 12 residues. The CDR3, as DNA: TGTGCCAGCAGCCGAATGGCTAGCGGGGCGTTCTTC. Translating gives CASSRMASGAFF.

The rearrangement joins TRBV20-1 to TRBJ1-2; unclear D gene. CDR3 size: 10 residues. The V end was cut by 4 bases, the J end by 7 bases, with 7 bases between. In germline, CDR1 is DFQATT, CDR2 SNEGSKA (reference sequence). CDR3: CSAISVGYTF. In nucleotides, the CDR3 is TGCAGTGCTATTTCGGTTGGCTACACCTTC.

The genes are TRBV3-1 (or the pseudogene TRBV3-2) and TRBJ2-7; D is possibly TRBD1 (5 bases). This CDR3 comprises 14 residues. Germline assignment: CDR1 LGHDT and CDR2 YNNKEL (reference sequence). The V and J ends lost 5 bases and 4 bases respectively, with 15 bases between them. The CDR3, as DNA: TGTGCCAGCAGCGGCCAGACAGCCCATTACGAGCAGTACTTC. Translating gives CASSGQTAHYEQYF.

The chain joins TRBV19 to TRBJ1-1; 8 bases align to TRBD1. The J segment lost 3 bases and the V segment lost 4 bases, leaving 4 bases of the junction unmatched. The germline CDR1 and CDR2 sequences are LNHDA and SQIVND (reference sequence). This CDR3 has 14 residues. CDR3 DNA: TGTGCCAGTAGTACGGACAGGGTGGACACTGAAGCTTTCTTT. This sequence encodes CASSTDRVDTEAFF.

This rearrangement joins TRBV12-5 to TRBJ2-5; tentative D call: TRBD1 (5 bases). Per germline, CDR1 LGHNT and CDR2 FRNRAP. V was cut by 6 bases and J by 0 bases, with 11 bases left in between. The CDR3 contains 14 residues. This CDR3 reads CASGPTDNQETQYF. DNA for the CDR3: TGTGCTAGTGGCCCCACGGACAACCAAGAGACCCAGTACTTC.